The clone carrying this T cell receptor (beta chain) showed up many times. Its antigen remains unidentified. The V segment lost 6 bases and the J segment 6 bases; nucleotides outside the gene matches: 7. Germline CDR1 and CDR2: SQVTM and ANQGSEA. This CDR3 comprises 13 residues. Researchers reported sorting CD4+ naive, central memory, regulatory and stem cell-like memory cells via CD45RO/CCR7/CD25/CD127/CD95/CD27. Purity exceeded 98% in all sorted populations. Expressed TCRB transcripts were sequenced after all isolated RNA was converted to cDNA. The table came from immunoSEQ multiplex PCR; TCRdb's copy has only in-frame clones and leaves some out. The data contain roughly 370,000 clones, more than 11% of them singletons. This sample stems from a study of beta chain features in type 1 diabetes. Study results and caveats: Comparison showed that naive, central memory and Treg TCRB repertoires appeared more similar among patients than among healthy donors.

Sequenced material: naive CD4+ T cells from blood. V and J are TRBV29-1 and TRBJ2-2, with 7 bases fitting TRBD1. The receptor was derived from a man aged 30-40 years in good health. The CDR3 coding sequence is TGCAGCGTGTCCCGGGACAGTTCCGGGGAGCTGTTTTTT. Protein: CSVSRDSSGELFF.